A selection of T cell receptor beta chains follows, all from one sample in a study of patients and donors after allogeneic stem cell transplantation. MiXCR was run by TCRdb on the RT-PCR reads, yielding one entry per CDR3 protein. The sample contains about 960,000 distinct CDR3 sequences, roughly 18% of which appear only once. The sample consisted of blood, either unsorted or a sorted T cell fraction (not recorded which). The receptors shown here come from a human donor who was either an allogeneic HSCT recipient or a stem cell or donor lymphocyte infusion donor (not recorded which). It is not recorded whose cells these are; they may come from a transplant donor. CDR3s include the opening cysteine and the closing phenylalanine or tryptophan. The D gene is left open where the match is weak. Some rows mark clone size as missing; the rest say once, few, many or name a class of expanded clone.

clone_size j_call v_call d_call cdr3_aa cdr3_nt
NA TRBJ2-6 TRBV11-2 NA CASSFFPTGANVLTF TGTGCCAGCAGCTTTTTCCCAACTGGGGCCAACGTCCTGACTTTC
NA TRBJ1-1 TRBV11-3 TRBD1 CASSLTGGMNTEAFF TGTGCCAGCAGCTTGACAGGGGGGATGAACACTGAAGCTTTCTTT
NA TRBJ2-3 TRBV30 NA CAWSRLPRFGQYF TGTGCCTGGAGTCGGCTCCCCAGGTTCGGGCAGTATTTT
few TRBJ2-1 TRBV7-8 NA CASSSRFDNEQFF TGTGCCAGCAGCTCGCGCTTCGACAATGAGCAGTTCTTC
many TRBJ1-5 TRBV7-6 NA CASSLAGPHQPQHF TGTGCCAGCAGCCTCGCTGGGCCCCATCAGCCCCAGCATTTT
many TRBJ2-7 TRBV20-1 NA CSARDPKRAYEQYF TGCAGTGCTAGAGACCCCAAACGGGCCTACGAGCAGTACTTC
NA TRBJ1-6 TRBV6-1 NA CASSATAYNSPLHF TGTGCCAGCAGCGCGACGGCATATAATTCACCCCTCCACTTT
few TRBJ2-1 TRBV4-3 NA CASSQEGGTEEQFF TGCGCCAGCAGCCAAGAAGGAGGGACCGAGGAGCAGTTCTTC
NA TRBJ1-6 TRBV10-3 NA CAISDTGGSDNSPLHF TGTGCCATCAGTGACACGGGAGGGAGCGATAATTCACCCCTCCACTTT
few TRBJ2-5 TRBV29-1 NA CSVVSGYETQYF TGCAGCGTTGTATCCGGATACGAGACCCAGTACTTC
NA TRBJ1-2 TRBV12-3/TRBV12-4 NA CASSLANRQAYGYTF TGTGCCAGCAGTTTAGCGAATCGACAGGCGTATGGCTACACCTTC
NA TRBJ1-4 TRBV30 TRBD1 CAWGIQGSGEKLFF TGTGCCTGGGGTATACAGGGGTCCGGAGAAAAACTGTTTTTT
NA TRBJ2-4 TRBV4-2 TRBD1 CASGRDRGQDIQYF TGTGCCAGCGGAAGGGACAGGGGGCAAGACATTCAGTACTTC
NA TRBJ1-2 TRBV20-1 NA CSARTSGDGYTF TGCAGTGCTAGGACCTCCGGGGACGGCTACACCTTC
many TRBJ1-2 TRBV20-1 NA CSARVGGVDYGYTF TGCAGTGCTAGAGTCGGGGGCGTCGACTATGGCTACACCTTC
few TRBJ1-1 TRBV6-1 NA CASSPPSAGPMNTEAFF TGTGCCAGCAGTCCCCCATCGGCTGGGCCGATGAACACTGAAGCTTTCTTT
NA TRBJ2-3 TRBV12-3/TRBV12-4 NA CASSLGLHTDTQYF TGTGCCAGCAGCTTAGGGCTTCACACAGATACGCAGTATTTT
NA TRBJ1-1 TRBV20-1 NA CSASFSGDEAFF TGCAGTGCTAGTTTTTCCGGAGATGAAGCTTTCTTT
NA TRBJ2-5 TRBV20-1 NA CSASARFGETQYF TGCAGTGCTAGCGCCAGGTTCGGAGAGACCCAGTACTTC
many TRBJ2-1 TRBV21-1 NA CASRIAGVEQFF TGTGCCAGCAGAATAGCGGGAGTTGAGCAGTTCTTC
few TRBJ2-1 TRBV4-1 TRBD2 CASSPPGLAIYNEQFF TGCGCCAGCAGCCCACCGGGACTAGCGATATACAATGAGCAGTTCTTC
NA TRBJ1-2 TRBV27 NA CASSLSAGQNYGYTF TGTGCCAGCAGTTTATCTGCTGGACAGAACTATGGCTACACCTTC
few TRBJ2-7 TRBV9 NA CASSQNREGGSEQYF TGTGCCAGCAGCCAAAACAGGGAAGGAGGGTCCGAGCAGTACTTC
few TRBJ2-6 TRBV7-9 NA CASSSQSLGSGANVLTF TGTGCCAGCAGCTCACAGTCTCTGGGCTCTGGGGCCAACGTCCTGACTTTC